These 10 T cell receptor beta chains originate from one sample sequenced in a study of blood T cell repertoires in COVID-19. Sequencing was performed with immunoSEQ multiplex PCR; in TCRdb, only in-frame clones are kept and a portion is missing. The data contain fewer than 250,000 clones, 75% to 90% of them singletons. The sample was peripheral blood. The receptor set was obtained from a man aged 25 to 40 with acute or convalescent COVID-19.

CDR3 sequence: CASSWGQGMFYNEQFF. CDR3 bases: TGTGCCAGCAGCTGGGGACAGGGAATGTTTTACAATGAGCAGTTCTTC. The V gene is TRBV7-8, the J gene TRBJ2-1; the match to TRBD1 covers 9 bases. The CDR3 is 16 amino acids. The V gene end was trimmed by 4 bases and the J gene end by 4 bases; junction bases not matched to a gene: 8. Germline values: CDR1 SGHVS, CDR2 FQNEAQ.

This clone was counted a single time. The chain is built from TRBV19 and TRBJ1-1; the match to TRBD1 covers 7 bases. The germline V gene has CDR1 LNHDA and CDR2 SQIVND (reference sequence). Germline trimming cut 0 bases from V and 0 bases from J; bases unmatched to any gene: 4. The CDR3 sequence is 16 residues long. The CDR3 sequence is CASSIDWTGMNTEAFF. In nucleotides, the CDR3 is TGTGCCAGTAGTATAGATTGGACAGGAATGAACACTGAAGCTTTCTTT.

The chain has TRBV6-5 and TRBJ2-2; D ambiguous. V lost 2 bases and J 6 bases, leaving 4 bases between the germline ends. Per germline, CDR1 MNHEY and CDR2 SVGAGI. This CDR3 has 12 residues. CDR3 sequence reads: CASSYLAGELFF. CDR3 DNA sequence: TGTGCCAGCAGTTACCTCGCCGGGGAGCTGTTTTTT.

The chain employs TRBV28 and TRBJ1-2; 7 bases are a match to TRBD1. Germline V lookup: CDR1 MDHEN, CDR2 SYDVKM. The ends lost 5 bases at V and 5 bases at J; junction bases unmatched: 11. The CDR3 length is 15 residues. The CDR3 DNA reads TGTGCCAGCAGTCCCCGAGGGGGCGCTAGGTATGGCTACACCTTC. Translating gives CASSPRGGARYGYTF.

This clone has a single count. The chain uses TRBV4-1 and TRBJ2-1, with 9 bases identical to TRBD2. The CDR3 is 16 amino acids. In germline, CDR1 is MGHRA, CDR2 YSYEKL. With 3 bases clipped from V and 2 bases from J, the junction kept 5 bases outside the gene matches. CDR3 nucleotide sequence: TGCGCCAGCAGCCAGCGGGGGGGCGGGACCTACAATGAGCAGTTCTTC. Translation gives CASSQRGGGTYNEQFF.

This clone was seen only once. This chain connects TRBV6-5 to TRBJ1-1; tentative D call: TRBD1 (5 bases). V gave up 3 bases and J gave up 4 bases, with 15 bases separating them. The germline V gene encodes CDR1 MNHEY and CDR2 SVGAGI. This CDR3 spans 15 amino acids. The CDR3 coding sequence is TGTGCCAGCAGTTATGGGGGGTCCAGAGGCACTGAAGCTTTCTTT. Translating gives CASSYGGSRGTEAFF.

V is TRBV27 and J is TRBJ1-1; 8 bases map to TRBD1. Losses at the gene ends were 7 bases for V and 4 bases for J; bases not matched to a gene: 14. Germline V lookup: CDR1 MNHEY, CDR2 SMNVEV (reference sequence). The CDR3 contains 16 residues. CDR3 nucleotides: TGTGCCAGCACCCCGAGACAGGGGTACGAGGGCACTGAAGCTTTCTTT. Translation: CASTPRQGYEGTEAFF.

V and J are TRBV21-1 and TRBJ2-2; TRBD2 is taken as the D call from the table, unchecked against the DNA. TRBV21-1 is a pseudogene segment. The CDR3 totals 15 residues. The CDR3 protein is CASSARGVGTGELFF. CDR3 DNA sequence: TGTGCCAGCAGCGCCCGGGGGGTTGGCACCGGGGAGCTGTTTTTT.

This chain connects TRBV7-3 to TRBJ1-1; D is unresolved. Trimming took off 2 bases at V and 4 bases at J, with 8 bases between the two ends. Germline values: CDR1 SGHTA, CDR2 FQGTGA. The CDR3 has 13 residues. CDR3 DNA: TGTGCCAGCAGCTTATCCGCCGGCACTGAAGCTTTCTTT. Translating it yields CASSLSAGTEAFF. The variable domain in full, with the rest retrieved from reference TRBV7-3 and TRBJ1-1, is GAGVSQTPSNKVTEKGKYVELRCDPISGHTALYWYRQSLGQGPEFLIYFQGTGAADDSGLPNDRFFAVRPEGSVSTLKIQRTERGDSAVYLCASSLSAGTEAFFGQGTRLTVV.

The chain is built from TRBV2 and TRBJ1-4; TRBD1 matches at 8 bases. The CDR3 has 14 amino acids. Per germline, CDR1 SNHLY and CDR2 FYNNEI. Germline trimming cut 0 bases from V and 8 bases from J; bases unmatched to any gene: 2. The CDR3 loop is CASSEATGAEKLFF. DNA for the CDR3: TGTGCCAGCAGTGAAGCGACAGGGGCGGAAAAACTGTTTTTT. Variable domain in full (rest from reference TRBV2 and TRBJ1-4): EPEVTQTPSHQVTQMGQEVILRCVPISNHLYFYWYRQILGQKVEFLVSFYNNEISEKSEIFDDQFSVERPDGSNFTLKIRSTKLEDSAMYFCASSEATGAEKLFFGSGTQLSVL.